This T cell receptor beta chain originates from a study of vaccination and CD4 T cells after COVID-19. Study-wide context: Researchers treated cells with overlapping spike peptides taken from SARS-CoV-2, HCoV-NL63, HCoV-OC43 and HCoV-229E. Whole-study results and caveats: Within the convalescent patients, spike mono-reactivity was found in 304 of 307 vaccine-specific clones.

Notes on this clonotype: Its target is not known.

With the Oncomine TCR Beta short-read assay, DNA from cultured CD4+ T cells was sequenced. Each CDR3 protein gets one entry after TCRdb re-called the PCR reads with MiXCR. The sample carries around 16,000 distinct CDR3 sequences, approximately 73% recorded once. CDR1 and CDR2 from the germline V gene are MNHEY and SVGEGT. The V end lost 7 bases, the J end lost 1 base, and 17 bases lay between the germline ends. The CDR3 covers 16 residues. Noted treatment: approximately 11-day PBMC culture with coronavirus spike peptide pools or control peptides (ViraFEST assay). The chain links TRBV6-2 or TRBV6-3 to TRBJ1-5; unclear D gene. The receptor comes from a human donor who had recovered from COVID-19. The sequenced material came from CD4+ T cells from blood, cultured in vitro. The DNA of the CDR3 is TGTGCCAGCAATTCCGGCCCCCGAGAAAGCAATCAGCCCCAGCATTTT. The encoded protein is CASNSGPRESNQPQHF.